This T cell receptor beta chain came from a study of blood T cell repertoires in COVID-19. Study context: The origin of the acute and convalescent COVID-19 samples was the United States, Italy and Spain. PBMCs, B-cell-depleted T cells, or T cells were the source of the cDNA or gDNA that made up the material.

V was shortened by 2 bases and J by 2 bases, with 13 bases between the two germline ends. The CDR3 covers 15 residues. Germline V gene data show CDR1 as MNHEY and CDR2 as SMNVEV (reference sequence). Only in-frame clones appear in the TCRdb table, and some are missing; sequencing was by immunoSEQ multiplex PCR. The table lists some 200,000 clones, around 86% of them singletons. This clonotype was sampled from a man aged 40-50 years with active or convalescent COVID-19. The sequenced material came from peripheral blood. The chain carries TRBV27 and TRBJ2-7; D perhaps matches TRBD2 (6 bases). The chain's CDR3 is CASSLVGLYAYEQYF. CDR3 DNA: TGTGCCAGCAGTTTAGTGGGACTTTATGCCTACGAGCAGTACTTC.